The 12 T cell receptor beta chains in this list originate from one sample, sequenced in a study of regulatory T cells in long-lasting Graves disease. Time point described: persistent/refractory GD, antithyroid drugs over 5 years with positive TRAb. Extracted PBMC RNA gave rise to the TCR library. Combining iRepertoire HTBI primers with Arm-PCR of CDR3 regions, the authors built TCR beta libraries. Using its own MiXCR run on the multiplex PCR reads, TCRdb lists one record per CDR3 protein. The sample yields 450,000 or so distinct CDR3 sequences, approximately 23% seen once. Sequencing was performed on peripheral blood mononuclear cells (PBMCs), taken when the disease was refractory, from a patient treated with antithyroid drugs. These receptors were collected from a female donor with Graves disease.

With regard to this clonotype: Being one base from a much bigger clone, this may be a read error. The genes are TRBV9 and TRBJ1-1, with D unresolved. CDR1 is SGDLS, CDR2 YYNGEE, per germline. The CDR3 contains 14 residues. The CDR3 DNA sequence: TGTGCCAGCGGCGTAACCTCAGCCGGGACTGAAGCTTTCTTT. Translating gives CASGVTSAGTEAFF.

This clonotype was picked up many times. The chain links TRBV6-5 to TRBJ2-7; 7 positions agree with TRBD1. CDR1 and CDR2 (germline): MNHEY, SVGAGI. V gave up 3 bases and J gave up 2 bases; unmatched junction bases: 4. This CDR3 spans 14 amino acids. CDR3 bases: TGTGCCAGCAGTTATTTGGGACAGCCCTACGAGCAGTACTTC. Encoded protein: CASSYLGQPYEQYF.

This sequence joins TRBV27 and TRBJ2-5, with 8 nucleotides matching TRBD2. Per the germline V gene, CDR1 is MNHEY and CDR2 is SMNVEV (reference sequence). The ends lost 3 bases at V and 3 bases at J; junction bases unmatched: 6. This CDR3 has 15 amino acids. CDR3 sequence (DNA): TGTGCCAGCAGTTTCTCTAGCGGGCACGAAGAGACCCAGTACTTC. It specifies CASSFSSGHEETQYF.

This clonotype has a handful of counts. The genes are TRBV11-3 and TRBJ2-1; 10 nucleotides align to TRBD1. V gave up 4 bases and J gave up 9 bases; unmatched junction bases: 3. The CDR3 is 13 residues long. The germline V gene encodes CDR1 SGHNT and CDR2 YENEEA. The CDR3 DNA reads as TGTGCCAGCAGCTCCGGACAGGGGGTTGAGCAGTTCTTC. The encoded protein is CASSSGQGVEQFF.

The table lists this clonotype with many counts. V gene TRBV28 combines with J gene TRBJ2-7, with D hard to call. The length of the CDR3 is 14 residues. V lost 5 bases and J 3 bases, leaving 14 bases between the germline ends. Germline V gene lookup returns CDR1 MDHEN and CDR2 SYDVKM. CDR3 sequence (DNA): TGTGCCAGCAGTCCGCCCAACGCCGACTACGAGCAGTACTTC. Its protein is CASSPPNADYEQYF.

The rearrangement links TRBV7-2 to TRBJ2-7, with TRBD1 matching 9 bases. This CDR3 has 15 amino acids. The V gene's germline CDR1 is SGHTA and CDR2 FQGNSA. V lost 3 bases to trimming and J lost 3 bases; unmatched junction nucleotides: 6. This chain's CDR3 is CASSLSTGGFYEQYF. The DNA of the CDR3 is TGTGCCAGCAGCTTGAGTACAGGGGGCTTCTACGAGCAGTACTTC. Filled out from reference TRBV7-2 and TRBJ2-7, the complete variable domain reads GAGVSQSPSNKVTEKGKDVELRCDPISGHTALYWYRQSLGQGLEFLIYFQGNSAPDKSGLPSDRFSAERTGGSVSTLTIQRTQQEDSAVYLCASSLSTGGFYEQYFGPGTRLTVT.

Comments on this clonotype: Just one base apart from a much larger clone, this may be a read error. The conserved phenylalanine or tryptophan is not found at the CDR3 terminus, so this likely reflects a read error. The rearrangement uses TRBV6-5 and TRBJ1-4, with a tentative D call TRBD1 (5 bases). Trimming took 2 bases from V and 8 from J, leaving 9 bases between them. Germline V gene sequence: CDR1 MNHEY, CDR2 SVGAGI. The length of the CDR3 is 13 residues. CDR3 sequence: CASSYPGEEKLFL. The CDR3 nucleotides read TGTGCCAGCAGTTACCCGGGGGAAGAAAAACTGTTTCTT.

This clonotype was seen a handful of times. The chain carries TRBV20-1 and TRBJ2-7, with 14 bases fitting TRBD2. J lost 9 bases, V lost 4 bases, and 5 bases had no gene match. CDR3 length: 13 amino acids. Germline assignment: CDR1 DFQATT and CDR2 SNEGSKA (reference sequence). The CDR3 spells CSATRGLAGAQYF. The CDR3, as DNA: TGCAGTGCTACCCGGGGACTAGCGGGGGCGCAGTACTTC.

The chain is built from TRBV7-9 and TRBJ2-5; 7 nucleotides agree with TRBD2. CDR3 length equals 18 residues. The germline CDR1 and CDR2 sequences are SEHNR and FQNEAQ (reference sequence). Losses at the gene ends were 5 bases for V and 0 bases for J; bases not matched to a gene: 15. DNA of the CDR3: TGTGCCAGCAGCGCAATTGCTCGGCTAGCGGCGTACCAAGAGACCCAGTACTTC. This codes for CASSAIARLAAYQETQYF.

V gene TRBV7-2 combines with J gene TRBJ1-1; D is uncertain. There are 17 residues in the CDR3. The ends were cut back, 5 bases at V and 1 base at J, with 20 bases in the middle. Germline lookup yields CDR1 SGHTA and CDR2 FQGNSA. The CDR3 DNA follows: TGTGCCAGCAGCATCGGGCCGATATCTACTCAGAACACTGAAGCTTTCTTT. Amino acid sequence: CASSIGPISTQNTEAFF. Drawing the rest from reference TRBV7-2 and TRBJ1-1, the complete variable domain is GAGVSQSPSNKVTEKGKDVELRCDPISGHTALYWYRQSLGQGLEFLIYFQGNSAPDKSGLPSDRFSAERTGGSVSTLTIQRTQQEDSAVYLCASSIGPISTQNTEAFFGQGTRLTVV.

This clonotype showed up just a few times. The CDR3 is CASWDGDNQETQYF. The CDR3 coding sequence is TGTGCCAGCTGGGACGGCGACAACCAAGAGACCCAGTACTTC. The chain couples TRBV27 to TRBJ2-5; D is perhaps TRBD1 or TRBD2 (5 bases each). Germline CDR1 is MNHEY and CDR2 is SMNVEV (reference sequence). The CDR3 spans 14 residues. Trimming stripped 8 bases from V and 0 bases from J, with 13 bases between.

The gene calls are TRBV4-3 and TRBJ1-1; D is ambiguous. This CDR3 region has 14 residues. The germline V and J ends were trimmed by 4 bases and 1 base, with 10 bases remaining between them. From germline, CDR1 is LGHNA and CDR2 YSLEER. The DNA of the CDR3 is TGCGCCAGCAGCCTCATGGCAGCGAACACTGAAGCTTTCTTT. Its translation is CASSLMAANTEAFF.